This TCR beta chain was recovered during a study of T cell responses to AZD1222 COVID-19 vaccine. Whole-study findings and limits: The study sampled repertoires only after the peak T cell response. Researchers report vaccine-associated CD4 TCRs spanning spike, with dominance at 160-218 and 743-854. With two AZD1222 doses given, Spike-specific TCR breadth and depth both rose. White British people made up most donors, females outnumbered males, and clonal diversity was possibly underestimated.

Deletions cut 3 bases from V and 5 bases from J, with 10 bases between. This CDR3 has 13 amino acids. Looked up from germline, CDR1 is LNHDA and CDR2 is SQIVND (reference sequence). With respect to this clone: No antigen is known for it.

Libraries were prepared by immunoSEQ multiplex PCR; TCRdb keeps only in-frame clonotypes and omits some of them. The table has roughly 100,000 clones, 75% to 95% seen once. The rearrangement uses TRBV19 and TRBJ1-1; the D gene is possibly TRBD1 (5 bases). This clonotype was sampled from an adult in good health. The specimen comprised peripheral blood, sampled on day 0 of AZD1222 vaccination. The CDR3: CASSIAQGTEAFF. The CDR3 DNA reads as TGTGCCAGTAGTATCGCCCAGGGTACTGAAGCTTTCTTT.